These 12 T cell receptor beta chains came from one sample sequenced in a study of PD-L1 blockade in urothelial cancer. The time point was: pretreatment peripheral blood. The assay was immunoSEQ multiplex PCR, and TCRdb's table has in-frame clones only and misses some. The profile covers about 63,000 clones, with roughly four fifths appearing a single time and around 6% taken by the ten largest. The material was PBMCs, obtained around atezolizumab (anti-PD-L1) treatment. The receptor source for this set is a man in his sixties or seventies with urothelial cancer.

The rearrangement uses TRBV7-9 and TRBJ1-1; the D is unclear. Germline lookup yields CDR1 SEHNR and CDR2 FQNEAQ (reference sequence). Trimming stripped 5 bases from V and 0 bases from J, with 10 bases between. CDR3 length equals 14 residues. CDR3: CASSGRVLNTEAFF. CDR3 DNA sequence: TGTGCCAGCAGCGGCCGGGTTTTGAACACTGAAGCTTTCTTT.

The rearrangement joins TRBV13 to TRBJ2-5; D remains ambiguous. CDR1 is PRHDT, CDR2 FYEKMQ, per germline (reference sequence). Trimming removed 5 bases from V and 1 base from J, with 17 bases in between. The length of the CDR3 is 16 residues. The CDR3 is CASSPGFRGTQETQYF. CDR3 DNA sequence: TGTGCCAGCAGCCCCGGTTTTAGAGGAACCCAAGAGACCCAGTACTTC. The full variable domain, completed using reference TRBV13 and TRBJ2-5, is AAGVIQSPRHLIKEKRETATLKCYPIPRHDTVYWYQQGPGQDPQFLISFYEKMQSDKGSIPDRFSAQQFSDYHSELNMSSLELGDSALYFCASSPGFRGTQETQYFGPGTRLLVL.

The chain uses TRBV2 and TRBJ2-5; 8 nucleotides agree with TRBD1. The last part of the DNA fits TRBJ2-7 better; the J call may be wrong. The CDR3 is 14 residues long. Germline V gene data show CDR1 as SNHLY and CDR2 as FYNNEI. The CDR3 protein is CASSKQGVDYEQYF. CDR3 nucleotides: TGTGCCAGCAGTAAACAGGGGGTGGACTACGAGCAGTACTTC.

This chain connects TRBV6-6 to TRBJ2-2, with 8 nucleotides matching TRBD2. The CDR3 contains 16 residues. The V gene's germline CDR1 is MNHNY and CDR2 SVGAGI (reference sequence). Trimming removed 6 bases from V and 1 base from J; junction bases left unmatched: 7. The CDR3 sequence: CASRNNGGENTGELFF. The CDR3 nucleotides are TGTGCCAGCAGGAACAACGGGGGGGAGAACACCGGGGAGCTGTTTTTT.

This chain links TRBV7-2 with TRBJ2-5, with TRBD2 as a possible D gene (6 bases). From germline, CDR1 is SGHTA and CDR2 FQGNSA. The CDR3 consists of 15 residues. The ends were cut back, 0 bases at V and 3 bases at J, with 11 bases in the middle. The CDR3 nucleotides are TGTGCCAGCAGCTTAGCGGGACTGGGGGAAGAGACCCAGTACTTC. Translating it yields CASSLAGLGEETQYF.

The rearrangement uses TRBV19 and TRBJ2-7, with 7 nucleotides matching TRBD1. Germline CDR1 LNHDA, CDR2 SQIVND (reference sequence). Trimming at V came to 6 bases and at J to 6 bases, leaving 11 bases not matched to a gene. There are 14 residues in the CDR3. CDR3: CASSSTGDASEQYF. The DNA for the CDR3 is TGTGCCAGTAGCAGTACAGGGGACGCTTCCGAGCAGTACTTC.

Of note for this clone: Germline is not matched at one junction end, which may reflect a read error. CDR3 coding DNA: TGTGCCGGCAGTTACGCAGGGAAAACTGAAGCTTTCTTT. The encoded protein is CAGSYAGKTEAFF. The V and J genes are TRBV6-5 and TRBJ1-1, with TRBD1 as a possible D gene (5 bases). This CDR3 is 13 amino acids long. The germline V gene has CDR1 MNHEY and CDR2 SVGAGI.

The chain carries TRBV29-1 and TRBJ1-6; perhaps TRBD1 as D (6 bases). Germline-derived CDR1 and CDR2 are SQVTM and ANQGSEA. The V gene lost 1 base and the J gene lost 0 bases, with 13 bases spanning the gap. The CDR3 consists of 17 residues. The CDR3 DNA reads as TGCAGCGTTGAAGGCGGGCAGGGGAGCTCCTATAATTCACCCCTCCACTTT. The encoded protein is CSVEGGQGSSYNSPLHF.

The chain uses TRBV10-3 and TRBJ2-5; a possible D gene is TRBD2 (5 bases). Per germline, CDR1 ENHRY and CDR2 SYGVKD. The CDR3 contains 16 residues. V was cut by 3 bases and J by 5 bases, with 19 bases left in between. CDR3 DNA: TGTGCCATCAGTGATAAAGGACGGAGCGGTACGGAGACCCAGTACTTC. Protein product: CAISDKGRSGTETQYF.

The chain combines TRBV11-1 with TRBJ2-7, with D possibly matching TRBD1 (6 bases). CDR1 is SGHAT, CDR2 FQDESV, per germline (reference sequence). The V gene lost 3 bases and the J gene lost 0 bases, with 9 bases spanning the gap. This CDR3 comprises 14 residues. The CDR3 here is CASSFQQGSYEQYF. DNA for the CDR3: TGTGCCAGCAGCTTTCAACAGGGCTCCTACGAGCAGTACTTC.

The CDR3 nucleotides are TGCGCCAGCAGCGCAACACAGGGGGGCACTGAAGCTTTCTTT. Its protein is CASSATQGGTEAFF. The chain has TRBV5-1 and TRBJ1-1, with 8 positions matching TRBD1. Germline lookup yields CDR1 SGHRS and CDR2 YFSETQ. Germline trimming cut 4 bases from V and 4 bases from J; bases unmatched to any gene: 6. This CDR3 has 14 residues. The entire variable domain, with the rest obtained from reference TRBV5-1 and TRBJ1-1, is as follows: KAGVTQTPRYLIKTRGQQVTLSCSPISGHRSVSWYQQTPGQGLQFLFEYFSETQRNKGNFPGRFSGRQFSNSRSEMNVSTLELGDSALYLCASSATQGGTEAFFGQGTRLTVV.

The chain has TRBV4-3 and TRBJ2-7, with 7 bases lining up with TRBD1. The germline V gene has CDR1 LGHNA and CDR2 YSLEER. Losses at the gene ends were 0 bases for V and 1 base for J; bases not matched to a gene: 6. This CDR3 comprises 16 residues. The CDR3 DNA reads as TGCGCCAGCAGCCAAGATAGGACAGGAAAATCCTACGAGCAGTACTTC. As protein: CASSQDRTGKSYEQYF.